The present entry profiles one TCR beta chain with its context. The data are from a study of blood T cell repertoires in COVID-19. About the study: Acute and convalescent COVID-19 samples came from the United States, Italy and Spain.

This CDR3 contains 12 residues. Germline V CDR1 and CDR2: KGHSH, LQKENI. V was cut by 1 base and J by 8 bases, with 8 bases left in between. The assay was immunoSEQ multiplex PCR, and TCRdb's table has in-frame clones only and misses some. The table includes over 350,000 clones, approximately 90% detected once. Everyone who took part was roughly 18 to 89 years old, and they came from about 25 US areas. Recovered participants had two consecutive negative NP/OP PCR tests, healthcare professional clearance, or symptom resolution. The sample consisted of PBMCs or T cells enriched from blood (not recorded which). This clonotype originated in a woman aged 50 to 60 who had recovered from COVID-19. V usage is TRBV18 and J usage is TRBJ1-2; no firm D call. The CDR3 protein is CASSPRGQGYTF. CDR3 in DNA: TGTGCCAGCTCACCACGAGGGCAGGGCTACACCTTC.